This entry is about one T cell receptor beta chain. The sample comes from a study of early T cells in non-severe SARS-CoV-2 infection. The TCR library protocol was used to attach unique molecular identifiers. These identifiers were attached to individual cDNA molecules. From the 5' RACE reads, TCRdb called clonotypes with MiXCR, one entry per CDR3 protein. The sample shows approximately 65,000 distinct CDR3 sequences, roughly 15% of them seen only once. The CDR3 consists of 15 residues. V lost 4 bases and J 3 bases, leaving 15 bases between the germline ends. The germline gives CDR1 LGHNA, CDR2 YNFKEQ.

The sample consisted of whole blood. This sequence joins TRBV4-2 and TRBJ1-1; no firm D call. The receptor was derived from an adult who was a healthcare worker with PCR-confirmed SARS-CoV-2 infection or an uninfected control (not recorded which). CDR3 nucleotide sequence: TGTGCCAGCAGCCGGTATTCGAGGGAGGACACTGAAGCTTTCTTT. Amino acids: CASSRYSREDTEAFF.